A single sample is the source of the 13 T cell receptor beta chains below, sequenced in a study of T cell changes during pregnancy in multiple sclerosis (dated by TCRdb to the late 2010s). To prepare the library, the immunoSEQ multiplex PCR assay was applied. The table was pulled from immuneACCESS by TCRdb, which kept in-frame rearrangements only. Such tables lose some clones; where checked, under half of the loss comes from unresolved V genes, and the rest has no known cause. The sample table holds tens of thousands of clones, of which roughly 90% were seen once. The leading ten clones occupy about 5% of the sample. The sample was CD8+ T cells from peripheral blood mononuclear cells, taken in the first trimester of pregnancy. All receptors derive from a female donor with multiple sclerosis, enrolled in a pregnancy study.

The gene calls are TRBV28 and TRBJ1-1; D not certain. Germline lookup yields CDR1 MDHEN and CDR2 SYDVKM. The V end was cut by 6 bases, the J end by 7 bases, with 12 bases between. This CDR3 spans 12 amino acids. The CDR3 DNA reads as TGTGCCAGCAGACTAGGGCCGTTTGAAGCTTTCTTT. Translated, it gives CASRLGPFEAFF.

V usage is TRBV4-1 and J usage is TRBJ2-1; D unresolved. The CDR3 loop spans 11 amino acids. With 1 base removed from V and 9 bases from J, the gap between germline ends came to 4 bases. In germline, CDR1 is MGHRA, CDR2 YSYEKL. CDR3 coding DNA: TGCGCCAGCAGCCAAGGAGTTGAGCAGTTCTTC. Translated, it gives CASSQGVEQFF.

This chain joins TRBV2 and TRBJ2-6; D gene uncertain. Germline V lookup: CDR1 SNHLY, CDR2 FYNNEI. The CDR3 contains 14 residues. Trimming took off 1 base at V and 3 bases at J, with 4 bases between the two ends. The CDR3 spells CASSEGYGANVLTF. The CDR3 DNA sequence: TGTGCCAGCAGTGAAGGTTATGGGGCCAACGTCCTGACTTTC. The full variable domain, in which reference TRBV2 and TRBJ2-6 provide the parts outside the CDR3, is EPEVTQTPSHQVTQMGQEVILRCVPISNHLYFYWYRQILGQKVEFLVSFYNNEISEKSEIFDDQFSVERPDGSNFTLKIRSTKLEDSAMYFCASSEGYGANVLTFGAGSRLTVL.

This chain connects TRBV13 to TRBJ2-3; 8 bases are shared with TRBD2. Germline V CDR1 and CDR2: PRHDT, FYEKMQ (reference sequence). The CDR3 has 16 residues. V lost 4 bases, J lost 7 bases, and 13 bases stayed unmatched. The CDR3 protein is CASSSRTSLEKNTQYF. As DNA, the CDR3 is TGTGCCAGCAGCTCCCGGACTAGCTTGGAGAAGAATACGCAGTATTTT.

This clone was observed once. The V and J genes are TRBV5-1 and TRBJ1-1; 8 positions match TRBD1. The trim removed 9 bases at V and 0 bases at J, leaving 4 bases unmatched. The CDR3 length is 13 residues. CDR1 and CDR2 from the germline V gene are SGHRS and YFSETQ. The CDR3 loop is CATQTGVNTEAFF. Here the CDR3 DNA reads TGCGCCACCCAGACAGGGGTGAACACTGAAGCTTTCTTT. The variable domain in full, completed from reference TRBV5-1 and TRBJ1-1, reads KAGVTQTPRYLIKTRGQQVTLSCSPISGHRSVSWYQQTPGQGLQFLFEYFSETQRNKGNFPGRFSGRQFSNSRSEMNVSTLELGDSALYLCATQTGVNTEAFFGQGTRLTVV.

V usage is TRBV6-6 and J usage is TRBJ1-1; D is unresolved. Germline V gene sequence: CDR1 MNHNY, CDR2 SVGAGI (reference sequence). There are 13 residues in the CDR3. Trimming removed 5 bases at V and 1 base at J, with 8 bases between. DNA of the CDR3: TGTGCCAGCAGTGCCGGTAGGAACACTGAAGCTTTCTTT. This encodes CASSAGRNTEAFF.

This chain links TRBV7-2 with TRBJ2-7; 8 bases line up with TRBD1. The CDR3 covers 15 residues. Germline assignment: CDR1 SGHTA and CDR2 FQGNSA. Trimming removed 1 base from V and 4 bases from J; junction bases left unmatched: 6. In DNA, the CDR3 is TGTGCCAGCAGCTTAGGTGTGACAGGGGCATACGAGCAGTACTTC. This encodes CASSLGVTGAYEQYF.

This rearrangement joins TRBV28 to TRBJ2-2; 7 nucleotides agree with TRBD2. Per the germline V gene, CDR1 is MDHEN and CDR2 is SYDVKM. There are 14 residues in the CDR3. V shed 6 bases, J shed 3 bases, and the junction held 4 bases outside the gene matches. The CDR3 is CASRLARYTGELFF. CDR3 nucleotide sequence: TGTGCCAGCAGACTAGCGAGGTACACCGGGGAGCTGTTTTTT.

The gene calls are TRBV7-6 and TRBJ2-3; tentatively, D is TRBD1 (6 bases). The CDR3 sequence is 16 residues long. Trimming pared 0 bases from V and 0 bases from J, leaving 10 bases between. The V gene's germline CDR1 is SGHVS and CDR2 FNYEAQ. The CDR3 DNA reads as TGTGCCAGCAGCTTAGCGCAGGGGCCGAGCACAGATACGCAGTATTTT. Protein product: CASSLAQGPSTDTQYF.

V and J are TRBV6-4 and TRBJ2-3; 8 bases are shared with TRBD2. Looked up from germline, CDR1 is MRHNA and CDR2 is SNTAGT. The CDR3 covers 14 residues. V was clipped by 2 bases and J by 4 bases; unmatched bases: 2. The CDR3 spells CASSDGLAPDTQYF. The CDR3 DNA sequence: TGTGCCAGCAGTGACGGACTAGCCCCAGATACGCAGTATTTT.

This chain joins TRBV7-2 and TRBJ2-3, with a weak D call TRBD1 (5 bases). The CDR3 is 12 amino acids. CDR1 is SGHTA and CDR2 is FQGNSA in the germline V gene. V lost 3 bases and J lost 6, with 7 bases in between. Written as DNA, the CDR3 is TGTGCCAGCAGCTTCAGGGTTGATACGCAGTATTTT. Translation gives CASSFRVDTQYF.

The chain joins TRBV5-1 to TRBJ2-5, with 8 bases aligning to TRBD2. The J call could be wrong; TRBJ2-7 is a better fit for the DNA end. Germline V gives CDR1 SGHRS, CDR2 YFSETQ. The CDR3 loop spans 15 amino acids. This CDR3 is CASSLASGGPNEQYF. Here the CDR3 DNA reads TGCGCCAGCAGCTTGGCTTCGGGAGGGCCGAACGAGCAGTACTTC.

The chain employs TRBV19 and TRBJ2-5; 8 nucleotides line up with TRBD1. Germline values: CDR1 LNHDA, CDR2 SQIVND (reference sequence). Trimming took 10 bases from V and 1 from J; bases not matched to a gene: 14. This CDR3 region has 16 residues. CDR3 protein: CATGDRRDVFQETQYF. Here the CDR3 DNA reads TGTGCCACCGGGGACAGGAGAGACGTTTTCCAAGAGACCCAGTACTTC.